The 2 T cell receptor beta chains in this list originate from one sample, sequenced in a study of OX40 agonist ivuxolimab in advanced cancers. Some clones are missing from TCRdb's copy, which holds only in-frame ones; the method was immunoSEQ multiplex PCR. The table has 65,000 to 75,000 clones, 75% to 85% seen once. Source: CD4+ or CD8+ T cells sorted from blood, taken in a trial of the OX40 agonist ivuxolimab. The receptors shown here come from an adult with an advanced solid tumor such as melanoma, head and neck, liver or kidney cancer.

The genes are TRBV2 and TRBJ1-2; unclear D gene. CDR1 SNHLY and CDR2 FYNNEI come from the germline V gene. V was pared by 7 bases and J by 8 bases, with 17 bases between. There are 13 residues in the CDR3. The CDR3: CASTLSPWLGYTF. The CDR3 region has the DNA TGTGCCAGCACTTTATCCCCCTGGCTGGGCTACACCTTC.

The V and J genes are TRBV4-2 and TRBJ1-1; 7 bases are a match to TRBD1. This CDR3 spans 16 amino acids. Per the germline V gene, CDR1 is LGHNA and CDR2 is YNFKEQ. Losses at the gene ends were 0 bases for V and 7 bases for J; bases not matched to a gene: 11. The CDR3 coding sequence is TGTGCCAGCAGCCAAGATCGGAAGACAGGGTTAGGTGAAGCTTTCTTT. It specifies CASSQDRKTGLGEAFF.